This TCR beta chain was sequenced in a study of shared clonotypes between healthy human individuals. Sequencing was performed with immunoSEQ multiplex PCR; in TCRdb, only in-frame clones are kept and a portion is missing. This sample carries some 500,000 clones, 90% to 97% of them seen once, and the ten largest clones take 0.06%. The TCR was taken from a woman aged 25 to 39 in good health. Sequencing was carried out using naive CD4+ T cells sorted from blood. The subset here: CD45RA+ positively selected.

The CDR3 loop is CASSEASGGHYEQYF. The CDR3 DNA reads TGTGCCAGCAGTGAAGCGTCGGGCGGACACTACGAGCAGTACTTC. The rearrangement links TRBV6-1 to TRBJ2-7; D might be TRBD1 (5 bases). This CDR3 is 15 amino acids long. V gave up 0 bases and J gave up 3 bases, with 12 bases separating them. The V gene's germline CDR1 is MNHNS and CDR2 SASEGT.